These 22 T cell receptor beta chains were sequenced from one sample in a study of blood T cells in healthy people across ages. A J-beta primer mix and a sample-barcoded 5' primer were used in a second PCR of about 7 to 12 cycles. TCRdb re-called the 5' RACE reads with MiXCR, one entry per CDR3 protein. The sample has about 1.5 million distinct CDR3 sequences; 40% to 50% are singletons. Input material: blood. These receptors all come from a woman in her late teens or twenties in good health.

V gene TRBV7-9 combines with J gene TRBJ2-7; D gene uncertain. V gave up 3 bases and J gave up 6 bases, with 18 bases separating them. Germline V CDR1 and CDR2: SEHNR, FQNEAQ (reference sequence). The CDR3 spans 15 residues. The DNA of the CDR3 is TGTGCCAGCAGCTTGGTCTCACTAAGCCCGTGCGAGCAGTACTTC. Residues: CASSLVSLSPCEQYF.

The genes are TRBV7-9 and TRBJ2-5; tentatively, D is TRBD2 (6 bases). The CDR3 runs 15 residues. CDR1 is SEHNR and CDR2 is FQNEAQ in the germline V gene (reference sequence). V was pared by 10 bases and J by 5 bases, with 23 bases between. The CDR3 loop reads CATLAPRTEGETQYF. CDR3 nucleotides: TGTGCCACCCTCGCCCCTAGGACGGAGGGGGAGACCCAGTACTTC.

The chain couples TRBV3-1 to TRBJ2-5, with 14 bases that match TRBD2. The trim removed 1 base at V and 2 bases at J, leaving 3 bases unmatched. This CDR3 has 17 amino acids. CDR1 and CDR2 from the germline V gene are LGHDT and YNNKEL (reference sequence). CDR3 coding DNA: TGTGCCAGCAGCCAAGTACGACTAGCGGGGGGGCAAGAGACCCAGTACTTC. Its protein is CASSQVRLAGGQETQYF.

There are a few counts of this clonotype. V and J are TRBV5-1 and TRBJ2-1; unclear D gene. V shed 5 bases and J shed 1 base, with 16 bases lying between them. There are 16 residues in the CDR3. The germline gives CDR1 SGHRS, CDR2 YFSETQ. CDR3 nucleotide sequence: TGCGCCAGCAGTCTTTCGGGTTTTCGGTCCTACAATGAGCAGTTCTTC. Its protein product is CASSLSGFRSYNEQFF.

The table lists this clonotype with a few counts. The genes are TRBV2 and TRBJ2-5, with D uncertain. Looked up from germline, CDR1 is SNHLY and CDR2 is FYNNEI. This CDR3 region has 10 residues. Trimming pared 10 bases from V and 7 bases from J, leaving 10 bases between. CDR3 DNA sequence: TGTGCCAATACTCTAGGGACCCAGTACTTC. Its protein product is CANTLGTQYF. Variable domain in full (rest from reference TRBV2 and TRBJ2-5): EPEVTQTPSHQVTQMGQEVILRCVPISNHLYFYWYRQILGQKVEFLVSFYNNEISEKSEIFDDQFSVERPDGSNFTLKIRSTKLEDSAMYFCANTLGTQYFGPGTRLLVL.

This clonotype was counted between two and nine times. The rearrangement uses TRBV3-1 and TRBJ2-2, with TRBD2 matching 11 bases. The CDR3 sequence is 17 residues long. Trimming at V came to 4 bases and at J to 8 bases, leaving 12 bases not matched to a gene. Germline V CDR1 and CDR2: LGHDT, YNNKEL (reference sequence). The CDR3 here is CASSRGTSGPLVGELFF. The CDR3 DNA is TGTGCCAGCAGCCGGGGGACTAGCGGTCCCCTAGTGGGGGAGCTGTTTTTT.

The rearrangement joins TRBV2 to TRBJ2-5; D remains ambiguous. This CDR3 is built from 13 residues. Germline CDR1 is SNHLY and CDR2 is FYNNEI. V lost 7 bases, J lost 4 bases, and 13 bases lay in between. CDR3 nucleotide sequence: TGTGCCAGCAATCTTGACCCGGGAGAGACCCAGTACTTC. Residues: CASNLDPGETQYF.

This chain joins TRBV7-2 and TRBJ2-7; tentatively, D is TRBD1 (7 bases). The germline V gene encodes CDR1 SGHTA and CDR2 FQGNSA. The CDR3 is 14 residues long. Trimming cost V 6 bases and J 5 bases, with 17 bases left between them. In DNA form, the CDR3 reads TGTGCCAGCAGAGGGGGCGGGATTGGCCACGAGCAGTACTTC. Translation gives CASRGGGIGHEQYF.

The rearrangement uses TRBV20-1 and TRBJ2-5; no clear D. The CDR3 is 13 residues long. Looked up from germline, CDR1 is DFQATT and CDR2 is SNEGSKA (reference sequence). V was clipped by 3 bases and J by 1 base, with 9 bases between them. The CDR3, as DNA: TGCAGTGCTAGTCCGATTGGCCAAGAGACCCAGTACTTC. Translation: CSASPIGQETQYF.

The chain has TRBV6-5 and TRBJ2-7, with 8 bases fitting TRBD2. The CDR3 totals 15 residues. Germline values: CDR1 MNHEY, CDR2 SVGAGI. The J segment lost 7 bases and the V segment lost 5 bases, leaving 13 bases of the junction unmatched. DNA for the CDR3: TGTGCCAGCAGTGGAGCGGGGGCCCTATACAATGAGCAGTACTTC. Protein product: CASSGAGALYNEQYF.

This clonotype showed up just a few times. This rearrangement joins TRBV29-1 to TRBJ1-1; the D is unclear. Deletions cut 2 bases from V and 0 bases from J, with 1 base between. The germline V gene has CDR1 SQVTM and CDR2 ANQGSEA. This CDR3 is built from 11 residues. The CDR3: CSVELNTEAFF. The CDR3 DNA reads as TGCAGCGTTGAACTGAACACTGAAGCTTTCTTT.

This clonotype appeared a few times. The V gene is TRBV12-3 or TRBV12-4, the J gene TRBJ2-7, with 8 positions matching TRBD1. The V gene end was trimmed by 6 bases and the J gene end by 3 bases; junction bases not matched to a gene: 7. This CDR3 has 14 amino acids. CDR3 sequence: CASSKGQGHYEQYF. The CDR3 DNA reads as TGTGCCAGCAGCAAAGGACAGGGACACTACGAGCAGTACTTC.

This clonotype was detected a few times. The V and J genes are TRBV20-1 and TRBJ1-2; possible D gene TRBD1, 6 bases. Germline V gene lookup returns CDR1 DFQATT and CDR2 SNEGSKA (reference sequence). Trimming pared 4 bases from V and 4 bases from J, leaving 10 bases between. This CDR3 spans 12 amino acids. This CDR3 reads CSANGQSYGYTF. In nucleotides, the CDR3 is TGCAGTGCTAACGGACAGTCCTATGGCTACACCTTC.

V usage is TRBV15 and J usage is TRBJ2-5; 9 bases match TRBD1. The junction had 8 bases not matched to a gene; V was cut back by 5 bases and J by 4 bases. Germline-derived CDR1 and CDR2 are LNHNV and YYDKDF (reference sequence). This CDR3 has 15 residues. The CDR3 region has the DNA TGTGCCACCAGCTGGGGACAGGGAATTATAGAGACCCAGTACTTC. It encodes CATSWGQGIIETQYF.

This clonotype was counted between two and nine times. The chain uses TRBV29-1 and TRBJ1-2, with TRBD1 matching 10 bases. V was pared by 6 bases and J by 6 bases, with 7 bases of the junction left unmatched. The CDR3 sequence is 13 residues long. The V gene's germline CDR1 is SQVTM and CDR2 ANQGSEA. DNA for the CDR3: TGCAGCGTAGCCAGACAGGGGGCTAATGGCTACACCTTC. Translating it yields CSVARQGANGYTF.

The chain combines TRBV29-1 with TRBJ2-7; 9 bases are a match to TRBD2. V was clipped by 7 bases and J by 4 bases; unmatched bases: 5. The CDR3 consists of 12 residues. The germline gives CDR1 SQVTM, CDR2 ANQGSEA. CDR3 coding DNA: TGCAGCGCCGTAGCGGGAGCGTACGAGCAGTACTTC. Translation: CSAVAGAYEQYF.

CDR3 sequence: CATSDLTSGSTEQFF. The CDR3, as DNA: TGTGCCACCAGTGACCTGACTAGCGGGAGTACTGAGCAGTTCTTC. The J gene is TRBJ2-1, the V gene TRBV24-1; TRBD2 agrees at 12 bases. The CDR3 is 15 amino acids. CDR1 is KGHDR and CDR2 is SFDVKD in the germline V gene. After removal of 4 bases from V and 9 bases from J, the junction contained 6 bases not matched to a gene.

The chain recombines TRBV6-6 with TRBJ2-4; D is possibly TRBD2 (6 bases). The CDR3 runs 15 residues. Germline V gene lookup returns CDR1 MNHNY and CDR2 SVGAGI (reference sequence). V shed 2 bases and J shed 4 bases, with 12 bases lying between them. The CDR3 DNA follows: TGTGCCAGCAGTTACGGACGGGAGAGAAAAAACATTCAGTACTTC. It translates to CASSYGRERKNIQYF.

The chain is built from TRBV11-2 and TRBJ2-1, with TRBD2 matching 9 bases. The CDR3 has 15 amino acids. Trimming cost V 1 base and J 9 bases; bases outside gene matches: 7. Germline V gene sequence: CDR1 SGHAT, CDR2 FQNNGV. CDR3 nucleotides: TGTGCCAGCAGCTTAGTGGTGGGCGGGGGGGGTGAGCAGTTCTTC. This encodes CASSLVVGGGGEQFF.

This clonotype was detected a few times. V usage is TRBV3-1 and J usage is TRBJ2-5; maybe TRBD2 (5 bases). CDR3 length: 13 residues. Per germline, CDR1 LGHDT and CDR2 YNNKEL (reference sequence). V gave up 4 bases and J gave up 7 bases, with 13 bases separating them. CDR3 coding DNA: TGTGCCAGCAGCCCCACTAGTCTCGCGACCCAGTACTTC. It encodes CASSPTSLATQYF.

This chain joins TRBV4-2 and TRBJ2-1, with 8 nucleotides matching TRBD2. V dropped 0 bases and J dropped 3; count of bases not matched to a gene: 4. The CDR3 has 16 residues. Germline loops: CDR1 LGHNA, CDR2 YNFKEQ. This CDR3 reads CASSQEVAGIYNEQFF. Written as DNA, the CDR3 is TGTGCCAGCAGCCAAGAAGTAGCGGGAATCTACAATGAGCAGTTCTTC.

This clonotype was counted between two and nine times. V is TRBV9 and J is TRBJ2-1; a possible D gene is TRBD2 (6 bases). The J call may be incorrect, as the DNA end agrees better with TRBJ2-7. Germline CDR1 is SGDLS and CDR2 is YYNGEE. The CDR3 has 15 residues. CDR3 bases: TGTGCCAGCAGCGTAGAGAGCGGGCTTTACAATGAGCAGTACTTC. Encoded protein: CASSVESGLYNEQYF.